This T cell receptor beta chain comes out of a study of Graves' ophthalmopathy and Graves' hyperthyroidism. At least ten counts were recorded for this clonotype. The authors amplified TCR beta CDR3 regions from RNA transcripts. HTBI primers were employed in first-round RT-PCR, then a second-round multiplex PCR followed. Each CDR3 protein is one row after TCRdb ran MiXCR on the multiplex PCR reads. The data show 500,000 to 600,000 distinct CDR3 sequences, under 40% seen once. CDR3 length equals 13 residues. Per the germline V gene, CDR1 is MNHEY and CDR2 is SVGAGI. V lost 7 bases, J lost 5 bases, and 5 bases stayed unmatched.

This chain uses TRBV6-5 with TRBJ2-5; 9 nucleotides match TRBD1. The sequence was collected from an adult man with Graves' hyperthyroidism. Sample: peripheral blood or thyroid tissue (not recorded which). The CDR3 spells CASKDRGSETQYF. In DNA form, the CDR3 reads TGTGCCAGCAAGGACAGGGGATCCGAGACCCAGTACTTC.